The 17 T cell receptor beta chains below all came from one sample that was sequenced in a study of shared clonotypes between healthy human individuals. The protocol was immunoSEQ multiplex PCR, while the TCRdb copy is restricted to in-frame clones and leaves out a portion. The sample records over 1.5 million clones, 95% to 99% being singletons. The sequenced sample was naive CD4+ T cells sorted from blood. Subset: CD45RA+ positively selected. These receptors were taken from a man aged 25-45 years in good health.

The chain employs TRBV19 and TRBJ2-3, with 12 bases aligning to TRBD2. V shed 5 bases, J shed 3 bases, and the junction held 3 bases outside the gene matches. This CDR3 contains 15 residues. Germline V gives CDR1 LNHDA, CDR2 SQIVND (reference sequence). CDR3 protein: CASSSGTSGTDTQYF. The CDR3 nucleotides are TGTGCCAGTAGTTCCGGGACTAGCGGGACAGATACGCAGTATTTT.

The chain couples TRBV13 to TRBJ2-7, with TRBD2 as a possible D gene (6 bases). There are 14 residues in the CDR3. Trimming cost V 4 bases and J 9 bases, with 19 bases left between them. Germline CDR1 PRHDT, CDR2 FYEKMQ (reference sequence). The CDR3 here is CASSSGLGGFRQYF. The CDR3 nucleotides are TGTGCCAGCAGCTCGGGACTTGGGGGTTTTCGGCAGTACTTC.

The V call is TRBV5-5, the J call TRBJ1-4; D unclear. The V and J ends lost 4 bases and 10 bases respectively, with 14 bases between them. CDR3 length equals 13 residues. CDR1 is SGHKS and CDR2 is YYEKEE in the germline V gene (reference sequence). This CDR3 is CASSQNTRGKLFF. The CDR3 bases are TGTGCCAGCAGCCAAAACACCCGGGGAAAACTGTTTTTT.

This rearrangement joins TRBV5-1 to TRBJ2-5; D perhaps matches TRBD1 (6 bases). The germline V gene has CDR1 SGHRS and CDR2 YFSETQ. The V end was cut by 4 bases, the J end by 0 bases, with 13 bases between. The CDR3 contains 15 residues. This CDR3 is CASSPGQPYQETQYF. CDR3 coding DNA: TGCGCCAGCAGCCCCGGACAGCCTTACCAAGAGACCCAGTACTTC.

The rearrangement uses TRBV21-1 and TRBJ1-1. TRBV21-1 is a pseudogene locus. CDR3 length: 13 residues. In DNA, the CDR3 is TGTGCCAGCAGCGGTTTCGAGAACACTGAAGCTTTCTTT. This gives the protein CASSGFENTEAFF.

CDR3 sequence reads: CASSGSGQGGYTF. The DNA for the CDR3 is TGTGCCAGTAGTGGCTCAGGGCAGGGTGGCTACACCTTC. V usage is TRBV19 and J usage is TRBJ1-2, with D possibly being TRBD1 (5 bases). CDR3 length equals 13 residues. V was trimmed by 5 bases and J by 7 bases, leaving 14 bases between them. Germline CDR1 reads LNHDA; CDR2 reads SQIVND (reference sequence). The variable domain in full, with the rest retrieved from reference TRBV19 and TRBJ1-2, is DGGITQSPKYLFRKEGQNVTLSCEQNLNHDAMYWYRQDPGQGLRLIYYSQIVNDFQKGDIAEGYSVSREKKESFPLTVTSAQKNPTAFYLCASSGSGQGGYTFGSGTRLTVV.

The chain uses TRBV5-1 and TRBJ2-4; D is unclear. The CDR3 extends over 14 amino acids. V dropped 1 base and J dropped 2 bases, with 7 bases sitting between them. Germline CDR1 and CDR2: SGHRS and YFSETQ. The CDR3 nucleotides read TGCGCCAGCAGCTTGCTTGGAACCAAAAACATTCAGTACTTC. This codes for CASSLLGTKNIQYF.

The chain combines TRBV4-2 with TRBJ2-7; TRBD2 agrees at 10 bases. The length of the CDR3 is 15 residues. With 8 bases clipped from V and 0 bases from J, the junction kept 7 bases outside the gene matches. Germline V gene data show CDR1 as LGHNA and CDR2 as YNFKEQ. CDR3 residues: CASSFGLAASYEQYF. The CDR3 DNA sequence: TGTGCCAGCTCATTTGGACTAGCGGCCTCCTACGAGCAGTACTTC.

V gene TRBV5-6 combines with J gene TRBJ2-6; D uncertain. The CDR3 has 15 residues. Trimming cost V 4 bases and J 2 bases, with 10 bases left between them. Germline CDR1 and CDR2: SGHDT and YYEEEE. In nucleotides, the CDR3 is TGTGCCAGCAGCCACCCACGGGCTGGGGCCAACGTCCTGACTTTC. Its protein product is CASSHPRAGANVLTF. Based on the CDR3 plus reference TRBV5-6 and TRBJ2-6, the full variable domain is DAGVTQSPTHLIKTRGQQVTLRCSPKSGHDTVSWYQQALGQGPQFIFQYYEEEERQRGNFPDRFSGHQFPNYSSELNVNALLLGDSALYLCASSHPRAGANVLTFGAGSRLTVL.

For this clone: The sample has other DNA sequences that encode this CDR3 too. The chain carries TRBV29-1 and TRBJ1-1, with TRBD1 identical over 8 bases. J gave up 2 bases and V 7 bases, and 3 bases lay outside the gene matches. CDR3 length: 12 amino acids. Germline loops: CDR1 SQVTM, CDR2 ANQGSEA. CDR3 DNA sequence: TGCAGCGGTGACAGGGGTAACACTGAAGCTTTCTTT. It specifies CSGDRGNTEAFF.

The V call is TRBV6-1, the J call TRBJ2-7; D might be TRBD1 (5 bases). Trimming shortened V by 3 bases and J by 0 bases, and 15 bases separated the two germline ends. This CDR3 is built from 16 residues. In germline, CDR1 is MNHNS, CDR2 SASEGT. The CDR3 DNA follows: TGTGCCAGCAGTGATCTTTACAGGCGCAGCTCCTACGAGCAGTACTTC. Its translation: CASSDLYRRSSYEQYF.

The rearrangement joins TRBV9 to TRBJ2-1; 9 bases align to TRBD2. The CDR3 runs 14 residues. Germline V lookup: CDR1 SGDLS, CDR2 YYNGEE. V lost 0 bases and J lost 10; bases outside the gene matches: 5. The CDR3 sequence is CASSVASGTPEQFF. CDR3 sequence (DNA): TGTGCCAGCAGCGTAGCTAGCGGGACACCCGAGCAGTTCTTC. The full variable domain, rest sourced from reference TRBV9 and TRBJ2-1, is DSGVTQTPKHLITATGQRVTLRCSPRSGDLSVYWYQQSLDQGLQFLIQYYNGEERAKGNILERFSAQQFPDLHSELNLSSLELGDSALYFCASSVASGTPEQFFGPGTRLTVL.

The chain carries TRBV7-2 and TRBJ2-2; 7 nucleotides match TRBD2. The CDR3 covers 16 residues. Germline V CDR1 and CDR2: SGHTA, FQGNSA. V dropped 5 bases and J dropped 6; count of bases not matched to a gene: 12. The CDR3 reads CASSKAGEGTPGELFF. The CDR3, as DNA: TGTGCCAGCAGCAAGGCGGGAGAGGGGACCCCCGGGGAGCTGTTTTTT.

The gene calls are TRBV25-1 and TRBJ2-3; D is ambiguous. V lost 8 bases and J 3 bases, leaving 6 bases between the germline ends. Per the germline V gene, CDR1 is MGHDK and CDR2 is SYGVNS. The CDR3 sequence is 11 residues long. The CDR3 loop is CASGATDTQYF. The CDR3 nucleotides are TGTGCCAGCGGAGCAACAGATACGCAGTATTTT.

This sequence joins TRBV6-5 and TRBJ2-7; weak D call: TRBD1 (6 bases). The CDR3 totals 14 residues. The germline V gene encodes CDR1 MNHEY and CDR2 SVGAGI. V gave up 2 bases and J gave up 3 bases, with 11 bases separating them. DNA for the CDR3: TGTGCCAGCAGTTACGGGACATTGGACTACGAGCAGTACTTC. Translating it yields CASSYGTLDYEQYF.

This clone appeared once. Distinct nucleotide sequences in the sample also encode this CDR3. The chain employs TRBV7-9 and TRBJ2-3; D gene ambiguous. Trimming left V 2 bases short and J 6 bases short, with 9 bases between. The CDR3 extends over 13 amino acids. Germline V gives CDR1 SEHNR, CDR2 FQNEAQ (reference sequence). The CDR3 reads CASSLTGSDTQYF. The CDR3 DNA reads TGTGCCAGCAGCTTAACCGGGTCCGATACGCAGTATTTT.

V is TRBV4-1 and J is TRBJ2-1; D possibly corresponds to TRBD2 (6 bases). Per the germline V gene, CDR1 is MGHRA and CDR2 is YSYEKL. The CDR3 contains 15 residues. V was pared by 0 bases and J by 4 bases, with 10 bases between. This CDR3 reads CASSQDPGSYNEQFF. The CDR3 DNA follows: TGCGCCAGCAGCCAAGATCCCGGGAGTTACAATGAGCAGTTCTTC.